Each of the 15 T cell receptor beta chains below was sequenced from the same sample in a study of T cell changes during pregnancy in multiple sclerosis. This table comes from immunoSEQ multiplex PCR, and its TCRdb copy is limited to in-frame clones, with some not included. The data show about 93,000 clones, with 85% to 95% seen just once and 2% to 2.5% held by the top ten. The sample here was peripheral blood, taken after pregnancy. The receptors derive from a female donor with multiple sclerosis, enrolled in a pregnancy study.

The chain couples TRBV28 to TRBJ1-2; D is perhaps TRBD1 (6 bases). V lost 8 bases, J lost 5 bases, and 18 bases lay in between. Germline-derived CDR1 and CDR2 are MDHEN and SYDVKM. This CDR3 region has 14 residues. The CDR3 reads CASGRGGLWYGYTF. CDR3 DNA sequence: TGTGCCAGCGGCCGGGGGGGGCTCTGGTATGGCTACACCTTC.

The chain combines TRBV7-6 with TRBJ2-2, with D perhaps matching TRBD2 (6 bases). This CDR3 has 12 residues. Germline values: CDR1 SGHVS, CDR2 FNYEAQ. Trimming stripped 5 bases from V and 6 bases from J, with 7 bases between. Here the CDR3 DNA reads TGTGCCAGCAGCCCGGGGGCCGGGGAGCTGTTTTTT. It specifies CASSPGAGELFF. The whole variable domain, remainder taken from reference TRBV7-6 and TRBJ2-2, is GAGVSQSPRYKVTKRGQDVALRCDPISGHVSLYWYRQALGQGPEFLTYFNYEAQQDKSGLPNDRFSAERPEGSISTLTIQRTEQRDSAMYRCASSPGAGELFFGEGSRLTVL.

The chain has TRBV5-6 and TRBJ2-7; D gene unclear. This CDR3 spans 14 amino acids. Trimming shortened V by 0 bases and J by 0 bases, and 7 bases separated the two germline ends. Germline V gene data show CDR1 as SGHDT and CDR2 as YYEEEE. Here the CDR3 DNA reads TGTGCCAGCAGCTTGGTTTCTTTCTCCTACGAGCAGTACTTC. Its protein is CASSLVSFSYEQYF.

The chain uses TRBV7-9 and TRBJ1-2; TRBD1 might be the D (5 bases). Germline CDR1 SEHNR, CDR2 FQNEAQ (reference sequence). This CDR3 comprises 13 residues. V was cut by 1 base and J by 8 bases, with 11 bases left in between. Here the CDR3 DNA reads TGTGCCAGCAGCTTAGGCAGGGATGGCGGCTACACCTTC. It encodes CASSLGRDGGYTF. Full variable domain (rest looked up from reference TRBV7-9 and TRBJ1-2): DTGVSQNPRHKITKRGQNVTFRCDPISEHNRLYWYRQTLGQGPEFLTYFQNEAQLEKSRLLSDRFSAERPKGSFSTLEIQRTEQGDSAMYLCASSLGRDGGYTFGSGTRLTVV.

As regards this clone: An end of the junction differs from the germline gene, which may be a read error. V and J are TRBV19 and TRBJ2-2; TRBD2 matches 8 bases. Germline loops: CDR1 LNHDA, CDR2 SQIVND (reference sequence). This CDR3 has 16 amino acids. The CDR3 is CASRIAGLENTGELFF. CDR3 DNA sequence: TGTGCCAGTAGGATAGCGGGACTAGAGAACACCGGGGAGCTGTTTTTT.

This chain connects TRBV29-1 to TRBJ1-2; D is unresolved. This CDR3 spans 12 amino acids. The ends were cut back, 5 bases at V and 5 bases at J, with 12 bases in the middle. The germline V gene has CDR1 SQVTM and CDR2 ANQGSEA. In DNA, the CDR3 is TGCAGCGTTCCCAGCGAAGATTATGGCTACACCTTC. It is translated as CSVPSEDYGYTF.

V usage is TRBV9 and J usage is TRBJ1-1; a possible D gene is TRBD1 (6 bases). The CDR3 loop spans 15 amino acids. V was shortened by 0 bases and J by 5 bases, with 14 bases between the two germline ends. The V gene's germline CDR1 is SGDLS and CDR2 YYNGEE. CDR3 in DNA: TGTGCCAGCAGCGTAGGGTCAGGGAGGGGGACTGAAGCTTTCTTT. Encoded protein: CASSVGSGRGTEAFF.

This clone was observed once. The J gene is TRBJ1-2, the V gene TRBV27, with D perhaps matching TRBD1 (5 bases). Trimming removed 3 bases from V and 14 bases from J, with 22 bases in between. Germline lookup yields CDR1 MNHEY and CDR2 SMNVEV (reference sequence). The CDR3 runs 14 residues. The CDR3 bases are TGTGCCAGCAGTTTGGGGCCGGCAGGCCCGCTAAGGACCTTC. It specifies CASSLGPAGPLRTF.

CDR3 loop: CASSLLRTSGGPTDTQYF. The CDR3 DNA reads TGTGCCAGCAGTCTACTCCGGACTAGCGGGGGACCCACAGATACGCAGTATTTT. The V and J genes are TRBV7-2 and TRBJ2-3, with 13 bases identical to TRBD2. Germline V CDR1 and CDR2: SGHTA, FQGNSA. This CDR3 has 18 residues. J was trimmed by 2 bases and V by 6 bases; bases with no gene match: 11.

As regards this clone: It is unclear where the CDR3 begins or ends on the DNA, so no DNA is shown, and the CDR3 is as TCRdb lists it. The V call is TRBV6-5, the J call TRBJ2-7; TRBD1 is the table's D call, not checked against the DNA. Germline CDR1 is MNHEY and CDR2 is SVGAGI. The CDR3 is 15 amino acids in total, end residues counted. CDR3 region: CASSTSGQGAYEQYF.

A single count supports this clone. This chain links TRBV10-2 with TRBJ1-4, with D hard to call. V dropped 0 bases and J dropped 0 bases, with 2 bases sitting between them. The CDR3 is 14 residues long. Germline CDR1 WSHSY, CDR2 SAAADI. CDR3 loop: CASSESTTNEKLFF. As DNA, the CDR3 is TGCGCCAGCAGTGAGTCCACAACTAATGAAAAACTGTTTTTT.

The sample holds one count of this clone. V is TRBV5-1 and J is TRBJ2-3; D might be TRBD2 (5 bases). CDR3 size: 14 residues. CDR1 is SGHRS and CDR2 is YFSETQ in the germline V gene. V gave up 2 bases and J gave up 4 bases, with 11 bases separating them. The CDR3 DNA is TGCGCCAGCAGCTTCGGGGTCCCCCCAGATACGCAGTATTTT. Residues: CASSFGVPPDTQYF. The variable domain in full, completed from reference TRBV5-1 and TRBJ2-3, reads KAGVTQTPRYLIKTRGQQVTLSCSPISGHRSVSWYQQTPGQGLQFLFEYFSETQRNKGNFPGRFSGRQFSNSRSEMNVSTLELGDSALYLCASSFGVPPDTQYFGPGTRLTVL.

V gene TRBV21-1 combines with J gene TRBJ1-2; TRBD1 is the table's D call, not checked against the DNA. TRBV21-1 is noted as a pseudogene. This CDR3 has 16 residues. The CDR3 coding sequence is TGTGCCAGCAGCAATGAACAGGGGCGGGCGAACTATGGCTACACCTTC. Amino acids: CASSNEQGRANYGYTF.

The chain recombines TRBV19 with TRBJ1-5, with TRBD1 matching 8 bases. Germline V lookup: CDR1 LNHDA, CDR2 SQIVND (reference sequence). The CDR3 extends over 14 amino acids. V was clipped by 1 base and J by 4 bases; unmatched bases: 0. CDR3 in DNA: TGTGCCAGTAGTATAGGACAGGGGAATCAGCCCCAGCATTTT. Encoded protein: CASSIGQGNQPQHF.

The chain uses TRBV18 and TRBJ1-5; weak D call: TRBD1 (6 bases). The CDR3 length is 13 residues. The V and J ends lost 3 bases and 5 bases respectively, with 8 bases between them. In germline, CDR1 is KGHSH, CDR2 LQKENI. For the CDR3, the DNA is TGTGCCAGCTCACCGACAGGCGATCAGCCCCAGCATTTT. Its translation is CASSPTGDQPQHF.